This record covers a single T cell receptor beta chain. This specimen belongs to a study of control samples from healthy donors and cancer patients. Sequencing used immunoSEQ multiplex PCR; TCRdb keeps in-frame clones, though not all of them. Counted here are tens of thousands of clones, 80% to 95% occurring once; the ten biggest clones make up more than 20%. The CDR3 is 15 amino acids. Germline V CDR1 and CDR2: SGHRS, YFSETQ. V was clipped by 0 bases and J by 6 bases; unmatched bases: 8. The clonotype was recovered from a woman in her 40s with head and neck cancer. This chain connects TRBV5-1 to TRBJ2-7, with 8 bases fitting TRBD2. The sequencing sample was made of PBMCs. The CDR3: CASSLGGGGLAEQYF. CDR3 DNA: TGCGCCAGCAGCTTGGGCGGCGGGGGGCTGGCCGAGCAGTACTTC.